The 28 T cell receptor beta chains given below trace back to one sample, sequenced in a study of regulatory T cells in long-lasting Graves disease. TCR beta libraries were built with iRepertoire HTBI primers and Arm-PCR of CDR3 regions. From the multiplex PCR reads, TCRdb called clonotypes with MiXCR, one entry per CDR3 protein. Among over 300,000 distinct CDR3 sequences listed, roughly a sixth were seen once. The time point: newly diagnosed GD, antithyroid drugs for less than 3 months. TCR sequences were obtained from RNA taken from PBMCs. Sequenced material: peripheral blood mononuclear cells (PBMCs), taken at new diagnosis, from a patient treated with antithyroid drugs. The receptors originated from a female donor with Graves disease.

This clonotype was seen a handful of times. This chain joins TRBV6-1 and TRBJ2-5; D is possibly TRBD2 (5 bases). V was shortened by 5 bases and J by 5 bases, with 21 bases between the two germline ends. This CDR3 comprises 16 residues. Germline CDR1 and CDR2: MNHNS and SASEGT. The CDR3 region has the DNA TGTGCCAGCAGTAGCCCACCGGGCGGGCCAGAGGAGACCCAGTACTTC. Protein: CASSSPPGGPEETQYF.

This clonotype was picked up many times. V usage is TRBV20-1 and J usage is TRBJ1-2; TRBD1 might be the D (6 bases). CDR3 length: 12 amino acids. Germline V gene data show CDR1 as DFQATT and CDR2 as SNEGSKA (reference sequence). V was shortened by 4 bases and J by 4 bases, with 10 bases between the two germline ends. In DNA, the CDR3 is TGCAGTGCTAAACAGGGCCTCTATGGCTACACCTTC. This codes for CSAKQGLYGYTF.

The V gene is TRBV5-1, the J gene TRBJ2-1; D is possibly TRBD1 (6 bases). The germline gives CDR1 SGHRS, CDR2 YFSETQ. CDR3 length equals 14 residues. Trimming pared 4 bases from V and 3 bases from J, leaving 11 bases between. The CDR3 DNA reads TGCGCCAGCAGCCCGGGACAAATCTACAATGAGCAGTTCTTC. This gives the protein CASSPGQIYNEQFF.

This clonotype was observed at least ten times. This chain uses TRBV30 with TRBJ1-1, with D perhaps matching TRBD1 (6 bases). The CDR3 is 11 residues long. V was pared by 5 bases and J by 6 bases, with 10 bases between. Germline V gene sequence: CDR1 GTSNPN, CDR2 SVGIG (reference sequence). The CDR3 sequence: CAWGGAAEAFF. In DNA form, the CDR3 reads TGTGCCTGGGGGGGGGCGGCTGAAGCTTTCTTT.

This clonotype was seen more than once but under ten times. The chain is built from TRBV15 and TRBJ2-1; 11 bases align to TRBD2. Germline values: CDR1 LNHNV, CDR2 YYDKDF (reference sequence). The CDR3 totals 15 residues. The junction had 3 bases not matched to a gene; V was cut back by 0 bases and J by 8 bases. The chain's CDR3 is CATSRDSGRGHEQFF. Written as DNA, the CDR3 is TGTGCCACCAGCAGAGATAGCGGGAGGGGGCATGAGCAGTTCTTC.

With regard to this clonotype: A much larger clone sits a single nucleotide away, making a read error possible. This chain uses TRBV28 with TRBJ1-5; possibly TRBD1 for D (6 bases). V was cut by 9 bases and J by 6 bases, with 12 bases left in between. The CDR3 is made up of 12 amino acids. Germline CDR1 reads MDHEN; CDR2 reads SYDVKM. CDR3 sequence: CASRQVSQPQHF. CDR3 DNA: TGTGCCAGTCGACAGGTCAGTCAGCCCCAGCATTTT. The variable domain in full, with the rest retrieved from reference TRBV28 and TRBJ1-5, is DVKVTQSSRYLVKRTGEKVFLECVQDMDHENMFWYRQDPGLGLRLIYFSYDVKMKEKGDIPEGYSVSREKKERFSLILESASTNQTSMYLCASRQVSQPQHFGDGTRLSIL.

This clonotype was counted at least ten times. The V gene is TRBV7-9, the J gene TRBJ2-5, with D possibly matching TRBD2 (5 bases). This CDR3 contains 15 residues. The germline V and J ends were trimmed by 5 bases and 4 bases, with 17 bases remaining between them. Germline V gene sequence: CDR1 SEHNR, CDR2 FQNEAQ (reference sequence). The CDR3 coding sequence is TGTGCCAGCAGCCCTCTCGACGTCGAGGGAGAGACCCAGTACTTC. It yields the protein CASSPLDVEGETQYF.

This clonotype was detected many times. This chain uses TRBV15 with TRBJ1-3, with D possibly being TRBD1 (5 bases). This CDR3 region has 21 residues. Trimming removed 0 bases at V and 1 base at J, with 25 bases between. Germline-derived CDR1 and CDR2 are LNHNV and YYDKDF (reference sequence). The CDR3 nucleotides read TGTGCCACCAGCAGAGATCTAGGAGGGGCTGATCTTGCTTTGTCTGGAAACACCATATATTTT. Translating it yields CATSRDLGGADLALSGNTIYF.

Worth noting for this clonotype: One end of the junction is discordant with germline, which a read error may explain. The V call is TRBV27, the J call TRBJ1-4; D perhaps matches TRBD1 (5 bases). CDR3 length: 16 residues. The germline V gene encodes CDR1 MNHEY and CDR2 SMNVEV (reference sequence). The CDR3 region is CAGAPSERTTNGKLFF. The CDR3, as DNA: TGTGCCGGCGCTCCTTCAGAACGGACAACTAATGGAAAACTGTTTTTT. Using reference TRBV27 and TRBJ1-4 for the parts outside the CDR3, the full variable domain is EAQVTQNPRYLITVTGKKLTVTCSQNMNHEYMSWYRQDPGLGLRQIYYSMNVEVTDKGDVPEGYKVSRKEKRNFPLILESPSPNQTSLYFCAGAPSERTTNGKLFFGSGTQLSVL.

This clonotype was observed at least ten times. The J gene is TRBJ2-7, the V gene TRBV28; D is ambiguous. Trimming left V 5 bases short and J 3 bases short, with 14 bases between. The CDR3 sequence is 14 residues long. Germline CDR1 reads MDHEN; CDR2 reads SYDVKM. CDR3 loop: CASSTTETYYEQYF. As DNA, the CDR3 is TGTGCCAGCAGTACTACCGAGACCTACTACGAGCAGTACTTC.

In its sample, this clonotype was seen many times. The CDR3 sequence: CASRGDQSDEQFF. The CDR3 DNA reads TGTGCCAGCAGAGGAGACCAATCGGATGAGCAGTTCTTC. This chain uses TRBV7-2 with TRBJ2-1; no reliable D call. Germline CDR1 and CDR2: SGHTA and FQGNSA. V was clipped by 6 bases and J by 8 bases, with 14 bases between them. This CDR3 region has 13 residues.

This clonotype has a count of ten or more. The gene calls are TRBV4-1 and TRBJ2-5; 11 bases map to TRBD2. The CDR3 is made up of 13 amino acids. In germline, CDR1 is MGHRA, CDR2 YSYEKL. The trim removed 4 bases at V and 7 bases at J, leaving 2 bases unmatched. Here the CDR3 reads CASSPGTSGTQYF. CDR3 DNA sequence: TGCGCCAGCAGCCCCGGGACTAGCGGGACCCAGTACTTC.

This clonotype was observed at least ten times. The chain links TRBV7-3 to TRBJ2-1; tentative D call: TRBD2 (5 bases). The CDR3 covers 13 residues. The ends were cut back, 4 bases at V and 5 bases at J, with 9 bases in the middle. Germline V gives CDR1 SGHTA, CDR2 FQGTGA. In DNA form, the CDR3 reads TGTGCCAGCAGCTCACTAGGAAACAATGAGCAGTTCTTC. It specifies CASSSLGNNEQFF.

This clonotype was seen many times. The chain has TRBV7-2 and TRBJ2-7, with D perhaps TRBD2 (6 bases). Germline V CDR1 and CDR2: SGHTA, FQGNSA. V was shortened by 3 bases and J by 3 bases, with 15 bases between the two germline ends. The CDR3 has 15 amino acids. Written as DNA, the CDR3 is TGTGCCAGCAGCTTTATTGTTTCCGGGGGCTACGAGCAGTACTTC. It specifies CASSFIVSGGYEQYF.

This clonotype appeared a few times. The rearrangement uses TRBV18 and TRBJ1-1; maybe TRBD1 (5 bases). Germline CDR1 and CDR2: KGHSH and LQKENI. The CDR3 contains 16 residues. Trimming left V 3 bases short and J 1 base short, with 15 bases between. Here the CDR3 DNA reads TGTGCCAGCTCACCTGTGGCAGGGTGGCGGAACACTGAAGCTTTCTTT. Protein product: CASSPVAGWRNTEAFF.

This clonotype was found many times. The rearrangement joins TRBV5-1 to TRBJ1-2; no clear D. V lost 0 bases and J 3 bases, leaving 9 bases between the germline ends. The CDR3 consists of 14 residues. CDR1 is SGHRS, CDR2 YFSETQ, per germline. In DNA, the CDR3 is TGCGCCAGCAGCTTGGGAAGTCTCGACTATGGCTACACCTTC. It encodes CASSLGSLDYGYTF. Using reference TRBV5-1 and TRBJ1-2 for the parts outside the CDR3, the full variable domain is KAGVTQTPRYLIKTRGQQVTLSCSPISGHRSVSWYQQTPGQGLQFLFEYFSETQRNKGNFPGRFSGRQFSNSRSEMNVSTLELGDSALYLCASSLGSLDYGYTFGSGTRLTVV.

The chain recombines TRBV7-2 with TRBJ1-6; no reliable D call. The V gene lost 5 bases and the J gene lost 9 bases, with 20 bases spanning the gap. Germline V gene sequence: CDR1 SGHTA, CDR2 FQGNSA. The CDR3 runs to 16 residues. DNA of the CDR3: TGTGCCAGCAGCGCTCAAGCCAGGAGGTGGTTTTCACCCCTCCACTTT. Residues: CASSAQARRWFSPLHF.

This clonotype was counted ten times or more. This sequence joins TRBV3-1 and TRBJ1-1; possibly TRBD1 for D (5 bases). Germline-derived CDR1 and CDR2 are LGHDT and YNNKEL (reference sequence). Between the trimmed V and J ends, which lost 7 bases and 5 bases, there was a span of 20 bases. The CDR3 consists of 15 residues. CDR3 sequence: CASTSSQGPLTEAFF. In nucleotides, the CDR3 is TGTGCCAGCACTAGCTCGCAGGGACCTTTAACTGAAGCTTTCTTT.

The gene calls are TRBV18 and TRBJ1-4; D not certain. Trimming cost V 0 bases and J 7 bases, with 9 bases left between them. CDR1 and CDR2 (germline): KGHSH, LQKENI. The CDR3 is made up of 14 amino acids. The CDR3 DNA is TGTGCCAGCTCACCACCGATCGAGGGTGAAAAACTGTTTTTT. Its translation is CASSPPIEGEKLFF.

In its sample, this clonotype was seen many times. The gene calls are TRBV6-4 and TRBJ1-1; D remains unclear. CDR3 length: 13 amino acids. Germline V gene lookup returns CDR1 MRHNA and CDR2 SNTAGT. Deletions cut 0 bases from V and 3 bases from J, with 5 bases between. CDR3: CASSDSVYTEAFF. The CDR3 DNA is TGTGCCAGCAGTGACTCGGTGTACACTGAAGCTTTCTTT.

The chain links TRBV2 to TRBJ1-4; D remains unclear. Germline assignment: CDR1 SNHLY and CDR2 FYNNEI. This CDR3 has 11 residues. Trimming removed 1 base at V and 10 bases at J, with 4 bases between. The CDR3 spells CASSEGGKLFF. The CDR3, as DNA: TGTGCCAGCAGTGAAGGGGGAAAACTGTTTTTT.

The table lists this clonotype with many counts. The chain combines TRBV6-4 with TRBJ2-3, with TRBD1 identical over 9 bases. From germline, CDR1 is MRHNA and CDR2 SNTAGT. Germline trimming cut 3 bases from V and 4 bases from J; bases unmatched to any gene: 2. This CDR3 has 14 residues. CDR3 region: CASSEGQGSDTQYF. The DNA of the CDR3 is TGTGCCAGCAGTGAGGGACAGGGATCAGATACGCAGTATTTT.

This clonotype has ten or more counts. The chain links TRBV27 to TRBJ1-2; perhaps TRBD1 as D (5 bases). Germline V gene lookup returns CDR1 MNHEY and CDR2 SMNVEV (reference sequence). Trimming removed 5 bases at V and 8 bases at J, with 12 bases between. The CDR3 is 12 amino acids. The CDR3 sequence is CASSTGRGGYTF. The CDR3 nucleotides read TGTGCCAGCAGTACCGGACGGGGCGGCTACACCTTC.

This clonotype has at least ten counts. The chain carries TRBV2 and TRBJ2-3, with 7 bases matching TRBD1. Germline CDR1 reads SNHLY; CDR2 reads FYNNEI. V lost 3 bases and J lost 0; bases outside the gene matches: 0. The CDR3 covers 14 residues. CDR3 protein: CASSEDRSTDTQYF. The CDR3 nucleotides read TGTGCCAGCAGTGAGGACAGGAGCACAGATACGCAGTATTTT.

Many counts were recorded for this clonotype. The chain is built from TRBV6-1 and TRBJ1-5, with D unclear. Germline CDR1 reads MNHNS; CDR2 reads SASEGT. Deletions cut 7 bases from V and 5 bases from J, with 15 bases between. There are 14 residues in the CDR3. The CDR3 sequence is CASNLQRSDQPQHF. In nucleotides, the CDR3 is TGTGCCAGCAATCTTCAACGGAGCGATCAGCCCCAGCATTTT.

This clonotype was seen ten or more times. J is TRBJ2-5 and V is TRBV6-1; possible D gene TRBD2, 6 bases. Trimming pared 6 bases from V and 3 bases from J, leaving 11 bases between. The CDR3 is 13 residues long. Germline loops: CDR1 MNHNS, CDR2 SASEGT. The CDR3 nucleotides read TGTGCCAGCAGCAAACGACTAGAAGAGACCCAGTACTTC. Its translation is CASSKRLEETQYF.

This clonotype showed up just a few times. The CDR3 coding sequence is TGTGCCAGCAGCCCCAACCCGACGAACACTGAAGCTTTCTTT. This codes for CASSPNPTNTEAFF. This chain uses TRBV13 with TRBJ1-1; D is uncertain. The CDR3 covers 14 residues. CDR1 is PRHDT and CDR2 is FYEKMQ in the germline V gene (reference sequence). V lost 5 bases and J 1 base, leaving 11 bases between the germline ends.

This clonotype has a count of ten or more. V usage is TRBV6-1 and J usage is TRBJ1-1; no clear D gene. The germline gives CDR1 MNHNS, CDR2 SASEGT. Trimming left V 2 bases short and J 7 bases short, with 11 bases between. The CDR3 has 13 residues. CDR3 region: CASSERAFIEAFF. The CDR3 region has the DNA TGTGCCAGCAGTGAAAGGGCATTTATTGAAGCTTTCTTT.